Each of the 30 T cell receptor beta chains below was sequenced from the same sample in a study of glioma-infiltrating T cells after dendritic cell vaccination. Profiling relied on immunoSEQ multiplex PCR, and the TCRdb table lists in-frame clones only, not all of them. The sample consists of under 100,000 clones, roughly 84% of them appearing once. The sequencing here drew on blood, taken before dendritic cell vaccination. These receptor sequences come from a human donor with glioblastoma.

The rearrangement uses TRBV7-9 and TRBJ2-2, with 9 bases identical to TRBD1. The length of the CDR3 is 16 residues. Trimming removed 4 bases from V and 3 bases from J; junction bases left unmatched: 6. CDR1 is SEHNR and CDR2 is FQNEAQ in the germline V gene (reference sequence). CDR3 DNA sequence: TGTGCCAGCAGCTACACAGGGGGCGCGGACACCGGGGAGCTGTTTTTT. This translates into CASSYTGGADTGELFF.

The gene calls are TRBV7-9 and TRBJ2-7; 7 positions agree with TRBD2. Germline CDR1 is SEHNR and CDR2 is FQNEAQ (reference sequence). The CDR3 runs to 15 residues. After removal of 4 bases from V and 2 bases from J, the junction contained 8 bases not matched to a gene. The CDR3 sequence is CASSSPSGFTYEQYF. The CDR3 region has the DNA TGTGCCAGCAGCTCACCTAGCGGCTTTACCTACGAGCAGTACTTC. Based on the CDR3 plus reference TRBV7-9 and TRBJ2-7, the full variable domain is DTGVSQNPRHKITKRGQNVTFRCDPISEHNRLYWYRQTLGQGPEFLTYFQNEAQLEKSRLLSDRFSAERPKGSFSTLEIQRTEQGDSAMYLCASSSPSGFTYEQYFGPGTRLTVT.

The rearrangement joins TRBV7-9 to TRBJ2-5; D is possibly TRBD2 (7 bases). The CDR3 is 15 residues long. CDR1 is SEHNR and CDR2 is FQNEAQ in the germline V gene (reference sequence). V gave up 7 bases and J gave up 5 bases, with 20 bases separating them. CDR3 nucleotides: TGTGCCAGCACCCGGGCGGAGGGGGGGAGCGAGACCCAGTACTTC. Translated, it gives CASTRAEGGSETQYF. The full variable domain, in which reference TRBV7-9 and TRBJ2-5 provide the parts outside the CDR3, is DTGVSQNPRHKITKRGQNVTFRCDPISEHNRLYWYRQTLGQGPEFLTYFQNEAQLEKSRLLSDRFSAERPKGSFSTLEIQRTEQGDSAMYLCASTRAEGGSETQYFGPGTRLLVL.

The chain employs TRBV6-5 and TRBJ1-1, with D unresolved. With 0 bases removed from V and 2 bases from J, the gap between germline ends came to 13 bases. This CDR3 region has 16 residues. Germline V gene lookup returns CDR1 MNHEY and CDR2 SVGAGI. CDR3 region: CASSYSSRAINTEAFF. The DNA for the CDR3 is TGTGCCAGCAGTTACTCTTCGCGGGCTATAAACACTGAAGCTTTCTTT.

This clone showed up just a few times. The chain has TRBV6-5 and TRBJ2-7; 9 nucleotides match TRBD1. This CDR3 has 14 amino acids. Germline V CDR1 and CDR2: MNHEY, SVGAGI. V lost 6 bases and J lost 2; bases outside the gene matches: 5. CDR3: CASRRTGVAYEQYF. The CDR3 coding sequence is TGTGCCAGCAGAAGGACAGGGGTAGCCTACGAGCAGTACTTC.

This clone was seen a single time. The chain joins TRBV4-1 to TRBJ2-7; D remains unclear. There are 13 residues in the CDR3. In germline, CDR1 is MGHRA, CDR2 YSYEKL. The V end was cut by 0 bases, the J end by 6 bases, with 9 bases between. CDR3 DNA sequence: TGCGCCAGCAGCCAAGATGGCCCTTTCGAGCAGTACTTC. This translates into CASSQDGPFEQYF.

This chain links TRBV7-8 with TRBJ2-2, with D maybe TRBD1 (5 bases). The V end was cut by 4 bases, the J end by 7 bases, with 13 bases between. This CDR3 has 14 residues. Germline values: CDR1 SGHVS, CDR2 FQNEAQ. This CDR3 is CASSSRGSLGELFF. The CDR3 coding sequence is TGTGCCAGCAGCTCTAGGGGTTCCCTCGGGGAGCTGTTTTTT.

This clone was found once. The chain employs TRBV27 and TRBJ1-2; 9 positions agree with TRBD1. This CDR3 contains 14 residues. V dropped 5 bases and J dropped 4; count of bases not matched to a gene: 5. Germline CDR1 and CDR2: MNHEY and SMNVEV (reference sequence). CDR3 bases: TGTGCCAGCAGTCCACAGGGGGCCGGCTATGGCTACACCTTC. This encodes CASSPQGAGYGYTF.

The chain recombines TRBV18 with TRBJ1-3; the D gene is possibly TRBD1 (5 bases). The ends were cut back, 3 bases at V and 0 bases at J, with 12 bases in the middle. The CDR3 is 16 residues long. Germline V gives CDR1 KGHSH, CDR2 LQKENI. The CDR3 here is CASSPSGLHSGNTIYF. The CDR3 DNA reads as TGTGCCAGCTCACCCTCAGGGCTTCACTCTGGAAACACCATATATTTT.

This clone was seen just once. Written as DNA, the CDR3 is TGCGCCAGCAGAGGGGCAGGGGTTAAGGGAGAGACCCAGTACTTC. This encodes CASRGAGVKGETQYF. The chain uses TRBV10-2 and TRBJ2-5; maybe TRBD1 (6 bases). CDR1 and CDR2 (germline): WSHSY, SAAADI. V was clipped by 6 bases and J by 4 bases, with 18 bases between them. The length of the CDR3 is 15 residues.

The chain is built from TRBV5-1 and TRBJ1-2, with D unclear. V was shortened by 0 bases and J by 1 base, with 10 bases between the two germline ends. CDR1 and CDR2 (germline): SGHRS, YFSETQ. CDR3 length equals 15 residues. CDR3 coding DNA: TGCGCCAGCAGCTTGGGACTGGCCCTTAACTATGGCTACACCTTC. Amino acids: CASSLGLALNYGYTF.

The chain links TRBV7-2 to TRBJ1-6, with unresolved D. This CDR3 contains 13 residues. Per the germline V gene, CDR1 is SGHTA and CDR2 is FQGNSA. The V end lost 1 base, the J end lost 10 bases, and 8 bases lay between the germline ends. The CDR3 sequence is CASSLGRGSPLHF. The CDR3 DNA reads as TGTGCCAGCAGCTTAGGCAGAGGCTCACCCCTCCACTTT.

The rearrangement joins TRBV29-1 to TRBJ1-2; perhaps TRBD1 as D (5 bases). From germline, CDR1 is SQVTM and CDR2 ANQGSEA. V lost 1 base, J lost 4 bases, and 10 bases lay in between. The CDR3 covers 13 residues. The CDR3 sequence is CSVEADTPYGYTF. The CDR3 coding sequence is TGCAGCGTTGAAGCGGACACCCCCTATGGCTACACCTTC.

CDR3 residues: CASSQEHRGYEQYF. As DNA, the CDR3 is TGCGCCAGCAGCCAAGAGCACAGGGGCTACGAGCAGTACTTC. This chain uses TRBV4-1 with TRBJ2-7; 7 positions match TRBD1. The V gene's germline CDR1 is MGHRA and CDR2 YSYEKL. The trim removed 0 bases at V and 3 bases at J, leaving 2 bases unmatched. The CDR3 covers 14 residues.

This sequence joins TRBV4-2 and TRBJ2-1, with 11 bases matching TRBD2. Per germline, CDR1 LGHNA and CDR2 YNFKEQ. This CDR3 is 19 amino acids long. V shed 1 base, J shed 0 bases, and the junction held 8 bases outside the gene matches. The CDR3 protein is CASSQGPGLAESSYNEQFF. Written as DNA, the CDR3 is TGTGCCAGCAGCCAAGGGCCGGGACTAGCGGAGAGCTCCTACAATGAGCAGTTCTTC.

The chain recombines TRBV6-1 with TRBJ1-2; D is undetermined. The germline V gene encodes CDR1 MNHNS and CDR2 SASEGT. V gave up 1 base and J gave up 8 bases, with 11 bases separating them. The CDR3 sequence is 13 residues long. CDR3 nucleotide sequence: TGTGCCAGCAGTGAAGGACACCCGATAGGCTACACCTTC. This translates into CASSEGHPIGYTF.

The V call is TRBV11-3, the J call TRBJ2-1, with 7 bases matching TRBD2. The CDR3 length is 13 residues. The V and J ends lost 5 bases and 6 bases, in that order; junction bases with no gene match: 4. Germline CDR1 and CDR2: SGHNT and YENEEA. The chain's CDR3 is CASSGRLANEQFF. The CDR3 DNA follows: TGTGCCAGCAGCGGCAGACTAGCCAATGAGCAGTTCTTC.

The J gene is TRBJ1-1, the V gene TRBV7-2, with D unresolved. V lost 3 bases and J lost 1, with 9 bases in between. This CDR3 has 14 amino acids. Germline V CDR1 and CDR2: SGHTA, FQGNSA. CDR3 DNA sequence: TGTGCCAGCAGCTTCCGGGCGGGGAACACTGAAGCTTTCTTT. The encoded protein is CASSFRAGNTEAFF.

CDR3 nucleotides: TGCGCCAGCAGCTTGGTAACAGGGACAATGAACACTGAAGCTTTCTTT. Amino acids: CASSLVTGTMNTEAFF. The rearrangement uses TRBV5-1 and TRBJ1-1; possibly TRBD1 for D (6 bases). The CDR3 spans 16 residues. CDR1 and CDR2 from the germline V gene are SGHRS and YFSETQ. Trimming took 0 bases from V and 0 from J, leaving 12 bases between them.

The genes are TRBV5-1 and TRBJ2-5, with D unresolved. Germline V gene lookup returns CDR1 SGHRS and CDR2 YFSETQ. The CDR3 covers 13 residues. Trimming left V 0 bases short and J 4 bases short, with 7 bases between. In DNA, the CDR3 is TGCGCCAGCAGCTTGGATCCAGGAGAGACCCAGTACTTC. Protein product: CASSLDPGETQYF.

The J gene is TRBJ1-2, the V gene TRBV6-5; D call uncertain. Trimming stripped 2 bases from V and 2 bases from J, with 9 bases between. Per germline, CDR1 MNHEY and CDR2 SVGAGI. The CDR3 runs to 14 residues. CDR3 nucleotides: TGTGCCAGCAGTTACAGATCTGAGAACTATGGCTACACCTTC. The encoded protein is CASSYRSENYGYTF.

CDR3 residues: CASSQDRVLGNTIYF. DNA of the CDR3: TGTGCCAGCAGCCAAGATCGGGTTTTAGGAAACACCATATATTTT. The chain has TRBV14 and TRBJ1-3; D is unresolved. V was shortened by 0 bases and J by 4 bases, with 10 bases between the two germline ends. Germline V gene lookup returns CDR1 SGHDN and CDR2 FVKESK. The CDR3 runs to 15 residues.

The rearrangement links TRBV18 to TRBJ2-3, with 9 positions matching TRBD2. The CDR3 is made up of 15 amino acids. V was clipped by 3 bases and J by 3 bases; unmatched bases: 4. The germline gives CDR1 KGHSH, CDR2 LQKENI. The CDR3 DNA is TGTGCCAGCTCACCCGCGGGGGGGCGGACAGATACGCAGTATTTT. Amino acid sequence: CASSPAGGRTDTQYF.

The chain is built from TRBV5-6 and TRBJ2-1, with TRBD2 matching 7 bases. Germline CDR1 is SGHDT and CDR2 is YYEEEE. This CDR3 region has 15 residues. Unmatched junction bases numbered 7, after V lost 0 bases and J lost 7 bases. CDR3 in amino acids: CASSLGAGVGNEQFF. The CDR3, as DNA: TGTGCCAGCAGCTTGGGTGCGGGAGTCGGGAATGAGCAGTTCTTC.

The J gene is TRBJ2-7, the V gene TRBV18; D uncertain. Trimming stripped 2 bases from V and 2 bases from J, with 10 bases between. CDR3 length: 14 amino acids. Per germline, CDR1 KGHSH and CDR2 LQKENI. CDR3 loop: CASSPSPQAYEQYF. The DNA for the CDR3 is TGTGCCAGCTCACCAAGTCCGCAGGCCTACGAGCAGTACTTC.

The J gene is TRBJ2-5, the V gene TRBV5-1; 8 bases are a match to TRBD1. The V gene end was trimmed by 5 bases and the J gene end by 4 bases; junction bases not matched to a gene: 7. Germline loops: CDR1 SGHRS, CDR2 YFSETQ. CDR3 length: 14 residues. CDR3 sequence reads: CASSYKGQGETQYF. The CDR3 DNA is TGCGCCAGCAGTTATAAAGGACAGGGAGAGACCCAGTACTTC.

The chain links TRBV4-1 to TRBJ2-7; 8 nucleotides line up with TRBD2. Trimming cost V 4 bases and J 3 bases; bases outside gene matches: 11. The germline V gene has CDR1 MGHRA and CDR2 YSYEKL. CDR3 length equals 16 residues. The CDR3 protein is CASSLFGSGDLYEQYF. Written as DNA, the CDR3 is TGCGCCAGCAGCCTTTTTGGTAGCGGGGACCTCTACGAGCAGTACTTC.

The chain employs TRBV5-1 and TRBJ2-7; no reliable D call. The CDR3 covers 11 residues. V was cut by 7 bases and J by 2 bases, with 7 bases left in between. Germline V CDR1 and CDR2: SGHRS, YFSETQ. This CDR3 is CASREAYEQYF. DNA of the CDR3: TGCGCCAGCCGAGAGGCCTACGAGCAGTACTTC. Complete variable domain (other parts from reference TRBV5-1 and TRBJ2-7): KAGVTQTPRYLIKTRGQQVTLSCSPISGHRSVSWYQQTPGQGLQFLFEYFSETQRNKGNFPGRFSGRQFSNSRSEMNVSTLELGDSALYLCASREAYEQYFGPGTRLTVT.

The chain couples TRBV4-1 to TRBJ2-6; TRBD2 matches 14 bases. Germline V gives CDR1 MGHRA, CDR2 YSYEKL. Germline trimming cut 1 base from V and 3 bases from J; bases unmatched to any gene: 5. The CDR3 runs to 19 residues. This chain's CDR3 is CASSQAGLAGVFGANVLTF. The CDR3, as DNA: TGCGCCAGCAGCCAAGCGGGACTAGCGGGGGTGTTTGGGGCCAACGTCCTGACTTTC.

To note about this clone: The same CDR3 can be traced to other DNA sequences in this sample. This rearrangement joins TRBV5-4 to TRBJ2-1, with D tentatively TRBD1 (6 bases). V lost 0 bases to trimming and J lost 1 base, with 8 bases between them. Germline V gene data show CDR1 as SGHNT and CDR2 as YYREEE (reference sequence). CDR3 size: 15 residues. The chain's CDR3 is CASSLGQGSYNEQFF. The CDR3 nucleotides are TGTGCCAGCAGCTTGGGGCAGGGGTCCTACAATGAGCAGTTCTTC.